The clone carrying this T cell receptor (beta chain) was counted a single time. The entry originates in a study of blood T cell repertoires in COVID-19. Study as a whole: COVID-19 samples, acute and convalescent, were from the United States, Italy and Spain.

In the source study's methods: From reference gene primer amplification, estimates of nucleated cell counts were derived. TCRdb keeps only in-frame clones here, not all; method: immunoSEQ multiplex PCR. The V and J calls and clone size are taken from that table; D and trimming were inferred from the DNA. Among roughly 240,000 clones listed, roughly 82% were seen once. Trimming removed 1 base from V and 4 bases from J, with 13 bases in between. Looked up from germline, CDR1 is LGHNA and CDR2 is YNFKEQ. This CDR3 region has 15 residues. Sequences were obtained from peripheral blood. The chain is built from TRBV4-2 and TRBJ1-2; maybe TRBD1 (5 bases). The TCR was taken from a woman aged 70-85 years with acute or convalescent COVID-19. CDR3 coding DNA: TGTGCCAGCAGCCAAGCAGGGACTTATGGCTATGGCTACACCTTC. Encoded protein: CASSQAGTYGYGYTF.